What follows are 18 T cell receptor beta chains derived from one specimen sequenced in a study of regulatory T cells in long-lasting Graves disease. Time point denoted: persistent/refractory GD, antithyroid drugs over 5 years with positive TRAb. After RNA was extracted from PBMCs, the TCR library was made from it. Assembly of TCR beta libraries relied on iRepertoire HTBI primers together with Arm-PCR of CDR3 regions. TCRdb re-called the multiplex PCR reads through MiXCR, storing one row per CDR3 protein. The sample has 600,000 to 850,000 distinct CDR3 sequences; about 32% are singletons. Here the sequenced sample was peripheral blood mononuclear cells (PBMCs), taken when the disease was refractory, from a patient treated with antithyroid drugs. The receptors derive from a female donor with Graves disease.

As to this clonotype: Lacking the conserved final phenylalanine or tryptophan, this CDR3 likely reflects a read error. This sequence joins TRBV19 and TRBJ1-1, with D uncertain. The CDR3 is made up of 13 amino acids. CDR1 is LNHDA, CDR2 SQIVND, per germline (reference sequence). V was shortened by 6 bases and J by 0 bases, with 8 bases between the two germline ends. The DNA of the CDR3 is TGTGCCAGTAGCCCAGTTATGAACACTGAAGCTTTCCTT. It encodes CASSPVMNTEAFL.

The V call is TRBV25-1, the J call TRBJ1-1, with D possibly matching TRBD1 (5 bases). Deletions cut 5 bases from V and 4 bases from J, with 14 bases between. Germline assignment: CDR1 MGHDK and CDR2 SYGVNS. The CDR3 extends over 14 amino acids. The CDR3: CASSRGTGRTEAFF. CDR3 DNA: TGTGCCAGCAGTCGGGGGACGGGACGCACTGAAGCTTTCTTT.

Note on this clonotype: The junction departs from the called germline gene at one end, perhaps through a read error. V usage is TRBV15 and J usage is TRBJ1-1; D is unclear. Germline CDR1 is LNHNV and CDR2 is YYDKDF (reference sequence). The length of the CDR3 is 13 residues. The CDR3 is CATSRVAYTGAFF. The CDR3, as DNA: TGTGCCACCAGCAGAGTGGCGTACACTGGAGCTTTCTTT. The entire variable domain, with the rest obtained from reference TRBV15 and TRBJ1-1, is as follows: DAMVIQNPRYQVTQFGKPVTLSCSQTLNHNVMYWYQQKSSQAPKLLFHYYDKDFNNEADTPDNFQSRRPNTSFCFLDIRSPGLGDTAMYLCATSRVAYTGAFFGQGTRLTVV.

This clonotype occurred many times. This rearrangement joins TRBV30 to TRBJ2-5; no reliable D call. V lost 0 bases, J lost 4 bases, and 3 bases lay in between. CDR1 and CDR2 from the germline V gene are GTSNPN and SVGIG (reference sequence). The CDR3 is 11 amino acids. Here the CDR3 reads CAWSVLETQYF. The CDR3 DNA reads as TGTGCCTGGAGTGTACTAGAGACCCAGTACTTC.

This chain uses TRBV27 with TRBJ1-2, with 8 positions matching TRBD1. V trimming: 5 bases; J trimming: 3 bases; junction bases outside the gene matches: 8. The germline V gene has CDR1 MNHEY and CDR2 SMNVEV (reference sequence). The CDR3 is made up of 15 amino acids. CDR3 amino acids: CASSPRTGPDYGYTF. As DNA, the CDR3 is TGTGCCAGCAGTCCCCGGACAGGGCCCGACTATGGCTACACCTTC.

This chain uses TRBV10-3 with TRBJ1-2; perhaps TRBD1 as D (5 bases). This CDR3 has 15 residues. V lost 6 bases to trimming and J lost 8 bases, with 22 bases between them. Germline values: CDR1 ENHRY, CDR2 SYGVKD. The CDR3 here is CAISGTRDHTYGYTF. For the CDR3, the DNA is TGTGCCATCAGCGGGACCAGGGACCATACATACGGCTACACCTTC.

This clonotype has only a few counts. The chain is built from TRBV13 and TRBJ2-7; 9 nucleotides agree with TRBD1. V was clipped by 7 bases and J by 4 bases; unmatched bases: 5. From germline, CDR1 is PRHDT and CDR2 FYEKMQ (reference sequence). This CDR3 spans 13 amino acids. CDR3 nucleotide sequence: TGTGCCAGCACGAACAGGGGGCAGTACGAGCAGTACTTC. This translates into CASTNRGQYEQYF.

V gene TRBV20-1 combines with J gene TRBJ1-2, with D tentatively TRBD1 (5 bases). Looked up from germline, CDR1 is DFQATT and CDR2 is SNEGSKA (reference sequence). The V end lost 0 bases, the J end lost 3 bases, and 11 bases lay between the germline ends. The CDR3 totals 14 residues. The CDR3 reads CSARERGDDYGYTF. For the CDR3, the DNA is TGCAGTGCTAGAGAAAGAGGGGATGACTATGGCTACACCTTC.

The chain employs TRBV7-9 and TRBJ1-6; 7 nucleotides match TRBD1. The CDR3 spans 14 residues. V shed 5 bases and J 15 bases; nucleotides not matched to a gene: 13. Germline V lookup: CDR1 SEHNR, CDR2 FQNEAQ (reference sequence). CDR3 coding DNA: TGTGCCAGCAGCAGAAACACAGGGGCGGGACGCCTCCACTTT. Its protein product is CASSRNTGAGRLHF.

The chain recombines TRBV27 with TRBJ1-5; a weak D match, TRBD1 (5 bases). V dropped 2 bases and J dropped 0 bases, with 14 bases sitting between them. The CDR3 has 17 amino acids. Germline CDR1 reads MNHEY; CDR2 reads SMNVEV (reference sequence). The CDR3 is CASSLRRDRVSNQPQHF. Here the CDR3 DNA reads TGTGCCAGCAGTTTAAGGCGGGACCGTGTTAGCAATCAGCCCCAGCATTTT.

This clonotype was counted a few times. V gene TRBV11-2 combines with J gene TRBJ1-3, with D tentatively TRBD1 (5 bases). CDR1 and CDR2 (germline): SGHAT, FQNNGV. The CDR3 contains 15 residues. V was pared by 6 bases and J by 0 bases, with 12 bases between. CDR3 residues: CASSSTVSSGNTIYF. The CDR3 nucleotides read TGTGCCAGCAGTTCGACAGTAAGCTCTGGAAACACCATATATTTT. Full variable domain (outside the CDR3, taken from reference TRBV11-2 and TRBJ1-3): EAGVAQSPRYKIIEKRQSVAFWCNPISGHATLYWYQQILGQGPKLLIQFQNNGVVDDSQLPKDRFSAERLKGVDSTLKIQPAKLEDSAVYLCASSSTVSSGNTIYFGEGSWLTVV.

This clonotype was found a few times. The chain has TRBV11-2 and TRBJ2-7; a weak D match, TRBD2 (5 bases). With 0 bases removed from V and 3 bases from J, the gap between germline ends came to 12 bases. The CDR3 consists of 15 residues. Germline-derived CDR1 and CDR2 are SGHAT and FQNNGV. CDR3 DNA sequence: TGTGCCAGCAGCTTAGAACTCGGGATTCGCTACGAGCAGTACTTC. Its translation is CASSLELGIRYEQYF.

V is TRBV5-4 and J is TRBJ2-5; 7 positions match TRBD1. V was clipped by 4 bases and J by 0 bases; unmatched bases: 6. The germline CDR1 and CDR2 sequences are SGHNT and YYREEE (reference sequence). The CDR3 runs 15 residues. CDR3 DNA sequence: TGTGCCAGCAGCCCGGACAGGTTCAACCAAGAGACCCAGTACTTC. It specifies CASSPDRFNQETQYF. Full variable domain (rest looked up from reference TRBV5-4 and TRBJ2-5): ETGVTQSPTHLIKTRGQQVTLRCSSQSGHNTVSWYQQALGQGPQFIFQYYREEENGRGNFPPRFSGLQFPNYSSELNVNALELDDSALYLCASSPDRFNQETQYFGPGTRLLVL.

This clonotype showed up just a few times. This sequence joins TRBV11-2 and TRBJ1-1; D unresolved. This CDR3 has 14 amino acids. Trimming left V 4 bases short and J 4 bases short, with 13 bases between. The germline gives CDR1 SGHAT, CDR2 FQNNGV. This CDR3 is CASSSAPGRTEAFF. As DNA, the CDR3 is TGTGCCAGCAGCTCGGCCCCCGGGCGCACTGAAGCTTTCTTT. Using reference TRBV11-2 and TRBJ1-1 for the parts outside the CDR3, the full variable domain is EAGVAQSPRYKIIEKRQSVAFWCNPISGHATLYWYQQILGQGPKLLIQFQNNGVVDDSQLPKDRFSAERLKGVDSTLKIQPAKLEDSAVYLCASSSAPGRTEAFFGQGTRLTVV.

This chain connects TRBV7-2 to TRBJ1-2, with 9 positions matching TRBD1. Germline CDR1 is SGHTA and CDR2 is FQGNSA. With 1 base clipped from V and 2 bases from J, the junction kept 8 bases outside the gene matches. The CDR3 length is 17 residues. Here the CDR3 reads CASSLVVSGTGNYGYTF. CDR3 DNA: TGTGCCAGCAGCTTAGTTGTTTCCGGGACAGGGAACTATGGCTACACCTTC.

The DNA of the CDR3 is TGTGCCAGCCTCCTTCGGGAATGGGAGACCCAGTACTTC. This codes for CASLLREWETQYF. The chain joins TRBV6-1 to TRBJ2-5, with D possibly TRBD2 on 5 matching bases. V lost 8 bases to trimming and J lost 5 bases, with 15 bases between them. Germline V gene sequence: CDR1 MNHNS, CDR2 SASEGT. This CDR3 has 13 residues.

This clonotype was observed a handful of times. The rearrangement uses TRBV2 and TRBJ1-3; possible D gene TRBD1, 5 bases. CDR1 SNHLY and CDR2 FYNNEI come from the germline V gene. Trimming cost V 9 bases and J 2 bases, with 26 bases left between them. This CDR3 is built from 18 residues. The CDR3 DNA is TGTGCCAGTTGCGAAACCTCCGGGACTTTCAAGGCTGGAAACACCATATATTTT. Protein sequence: CASCETSGTFKAGNTIYF.

This clonotype was seen many times. CDR3 in amino acids: CASRSGVLGEPQHF. CDR3 DNA: TGTGCCAGCAGGTCTGGGGTACTGGGTGAGCCCCAGCATTTT. V is TRBV12-3 or TRBV12-4 and J is TRBJ1-5; D unclear. Trimming shortened V by 6 bases and J by 8 bases, and 17 bases separated the two germline ends. The CDR3 extends over 14 amino acids.